This TCR beta chain was observed in a study of graft-versus-host responses after intestinal transplantation. The assay was immunoSEQ multiplex PCR, and TCRdb's table has in-frame clones only and misses some. The repertoire holds 95,000 to 110,000 clones, with roughly 87% as singletons. Points on this clone: Its antigen is unknown.

CDR3 length: 16 amino acids. Trimming took 0 bases from V and 4 from J, leaving 15 bases between them. Germline CDR1 is MGHRA and CDR2 is YSYEKL. This receptor was obtained from a human donor who received an intestinal transplant. The source was unstimulated CD4+ T cells sorted from spleen or lymph node cells, collected before intestinal transplant. V usage is TRBV4-1 and J usage is TRBJ1-1; D remains ambiguous. CDR3 region: CASSQDIRTAPTEAFF. DNA for the CDR3: TGCGCCAGCAGCCAAGATATTCGAACAGCCCCCACTGAAGCTTTCTTT.